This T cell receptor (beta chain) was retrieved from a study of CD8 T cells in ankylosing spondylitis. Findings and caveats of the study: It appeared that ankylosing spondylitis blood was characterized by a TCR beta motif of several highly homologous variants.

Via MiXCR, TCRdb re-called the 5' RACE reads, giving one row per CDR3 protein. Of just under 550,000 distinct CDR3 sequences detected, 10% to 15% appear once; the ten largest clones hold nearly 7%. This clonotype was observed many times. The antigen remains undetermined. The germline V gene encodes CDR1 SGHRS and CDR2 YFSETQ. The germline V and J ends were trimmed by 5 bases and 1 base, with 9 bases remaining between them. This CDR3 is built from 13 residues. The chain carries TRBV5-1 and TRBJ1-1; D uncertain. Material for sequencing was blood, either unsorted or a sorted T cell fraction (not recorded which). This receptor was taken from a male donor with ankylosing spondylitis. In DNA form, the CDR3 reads TGCGCCAGCAGGGCTGAGAAGAACACTGAAGCTTTCTTT. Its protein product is CASRAEKNTEAFF.